Below, 28 T cell receptor beta chains from the same sample are listed, as sequenced in a study of blood T cell repertoires in COVID-19. Sequencing used immunoSEQ multiplex PCR; TCRdb keeps in-frame clones, though not all of them. The sample has 300,000 or so clones, around 87% seen once. The specimen was peripheral blood. These receptors all come from a man aged 50 or older with active or convalescent COVID-19.

The V gene is TRBV11-3, the J gene TRBJ2-1, with no clear D. This CDR3 spans 16 amino acids. V was pared by 0 bases and J by 4 bases, with 13 bases between. CDR1 is SGHNT and CDR2 is YENEEA in the germline V gene. CDR3 in amino acids: CASSLDSGARYNEQFF. In nucleotides, the CDR3 is TGTGCCAGCAGCTTAGATTCAGGTGCCAGATACAATGAGCAGTTCTTC. The full variable domain, its missing parts supplied by reference TRBV11-3 and TRBJ2-1, is EAGVVQSPRYKIIEKKQPVAFWCNPISGHNTLYWYLQNLGQGPELLIRYENEEAVDDSQLPKDRFSAERLKGVDSTLKIQPAELGDSAVYLCASSLDSGARYNEQFFGPGTRLTVL.

This CDR3 reads CASSPPGQGFGELFF. CDR3 DNA sequence: TGTGCCAGCAGCCCACCGGGTCAGGGATTCGGGGAGCTGTTTTTT. V and J are TRBV11-2 and TRBJ2-2; a weak D match, TRBD1 (5 bases). CDR3 length: 15 residues. Germline CDR1 is SGHAT and CDR2 is FQNNGV. V lost 5 bases and J 7 bases, leaving 17 bases between the germline ends. The full variable domain, completed using reference TRBV11-2 and TRBJ2-2, is EAGVAQSPRYKIIEKRQSVAFWCNPISGHATLYWYQQILGQGPKLLIQFQNNGVVDDSQLPKDRFSAERLKGVDSTLKIQPAKLEDSAVYLCASSPPGQGFGELFFGEGSRLTVL.

The count of this clone is one. The rearrangement joins TRBV20-1 to TRBJ1-5; 8 bases are a match to TRBD1. The V gene's germline CDR1 is DFQATT and CDR2 SNEGSKA (reference sequence). The CDR3 length is 16 residues. The J segment lost 2 bases and the V segment lost 3 bases, leaving 9 bases of the junction unmatched. CDR3 nucleotide sequence: TGCAGTGCTAGTTGGCAGGGGGCTGTGGGCAATCAGCCCCAGCATTTT. Translating it yields CSASWQGAVGNQPQHF.

The chain joins TRBV11-2 to TRBJ1-1; D is unresolved. The germline gives CDR1 SGHAT, CDR2 FQNNGV. V was trimmed by 3 bases and J by 5 bases, leaving 10 bases between them. The CDR3 covers 13 residues. CDR3 DNA sequence: TGTGCCAGCAGCTTGGAGAGGAGGACTGAAGCTTTCTTT. Translating it yields CASSLERRTEAFF.

The gene calls are TRBV2 and TRBJ2-5, with D perhaps matching TRBD2 (5 bases). V dropped 8 bases and J dropped 3 bases, with 7 bases sitting between them. Germline V gene sequence: CDR1 SNHLY, CDR2 FYNNEI. The CDR3 is made up of 11 amino acids. The CDR3 is CASRREETQYF. The CDR3 region has the DNA TGTGCCAGCCGGCGGGAAGAGACCCAGTACTTC.

The chain is built from TRBV13 and TRBJ2-7, with 7 positions matching TRBD2. This CDR3 has 14 residues. The V and J ends lost 5 bases and 6 bases, in that order; junction bases with no gene match: 10. The germline V gene has CDR1 PRHDT and CDR2 FYEKMQ (reference sequence). The CDR3 bases are TGTGCCAGCAGCGCCGCCGGGACTACCTTCGAGCAGTACTTC. This sequence encodes CASSAAGTTFEQYF.

The chain has TRBV15 and TRBJ1-6; D ambiguous. V was cut by 4 bases and J by 7 bases, with 11 bases left in between. Per the germline V gene, CDR1 is LNHNV and CDR2 is YYDKDF (reference sequence). The CDR3 contains 14 residues. CDR3 nucleotide sequence: TGTGCCACCAGCACCGACTCGGGGAATTCACCCCTCCACTTT. This translates into CATSTDSGNSPLHF. The whole variable domain, remainder taken from reference TRBV15 and TRBJ1-6, is DAMVIQNPRYQVTQFGKPVTLSCSQTLNHNVMYWYQQKSSQAPKLLFHYYDKDFNNEADTPDNFQSRRPNTSFCFLDIRSPGLGDTAMYLCATSTDSGNSPLHFGNGTRLTVT.

The chain has TRBV4-2 and TRBJ2-7, with 7 bases matching TRBD2. The V and J ends lost 0 bases and 3 bases, in that order; junction bases with no gene match: 2. Per germline, CDR1 LGHNA and CDR2 YNFKEQ. CDR3 size: 14 residues. CDR3 protein: CASSQEGLGYEQYF. CDR3 in DNA: TGTGCCAGCAGCCAAGAAGGACTAGGCTACGAGCAGTACTTC.

This rearrangement joins TRBV5-1 to TRBJ1-2, with D maybe TRBD1 (5 bases). Looked up from germline, CDR1 is SGHRS and CDR2 is YFSETQ. The CDR3 runs 14 residues. V was pared by 1 base and J by 4 bases, with 11 bases between. The chain's CDR3 is CASSLSDRAYGYTF. The CDR3 region has the DNA TGCGCCAGCAGCTTGAGTGACAGAGCCTATGGCTACACCTTC. The full variable domain, rest sourced from reference TRBV5-1 and TRBJ1-2, is KAGVTQTPRYLIKTRGQQVTLSCSPISGHRSVSWYQQTPGQGLQFLFEYFSETQRNKGNFPGRFSGRQFSNSRSEMNVSTLELGDSALYLCASSLSDRAYGYTFGSGTRLTVV.

The V gene is TRBV9, the J gene TRBJ2-3, with TRBD2 matching 9 bases. The CDR3 spans 17 residues. Germline V lookup: CDR1 SGDLS, CDR2 YYNGEE. The V segment lost 3 bases and the J segment 6 bases; nucleotides outside the gene matches: 14. CDR3 amino acids: CASSAGVRGGAGDTQYF. Here the CDR3 DNA reads TGTGCCAGCAGCGCAGGCGTTCGCGGGGGGGCAGGTGATACGCAGTATTTT.

This chain connects TRBV12-3 or TRBV12-4 to TRBJ1-6; no definite D call. The CDR3 extends over 13 amino acids. Trimming took 6 bases from V and 7 from J, leaving 10 bases between them. CDR3 sequence: CASSPEWNSPLHF. As DNA, the CDR3 is TGTGCCAGCAGCCCCGAGTGGAATTCACCCCTCCACTTT.

V and J are TRBV6-5 and TRBJ2-2; TRBD2 matches at 11 bases. V lost 4 bases and J lost 5; bases outside the gene matches: 3. Germline values: CDR1 MNHEY, CDR2 SVGAGI. CDR3 length: 15 amino acids. This chain's CDR3 is CASSFTSGSTGELFF. The CDR3 region has the DNA TGTGCCAGCAGTTTTACTAGCGGGAGTACCGGGGAGCTGTTTTTT.

This clone is a singleton in its sample. The chain recombines TRBV6-5 with TRBJ1-6; D unclear. This CDR3 has 14 amino acids. Germline CDR1 reads MNHEY; CDR2 reads SVGAGI. Between the trimmed V and J ends, which lost 10 bases and 7 bases, there was a span of 17 bases. The CDR3 region has the DNA TGTGCCACCCATGGGCGTGGGCAAAATTCACCCCTCCACTTT. This sequence encodes CATHGRGQNSPLHF.

V and J are TRBV5-4 and TRBJ2-5, with unresolved D. The V gene lost 0 bases and the J gene lost 5 bases, with 8 bases spanning the gap. This CDR3 contains 13 residues. Germline CDR1 and CDR2: SGHNT and YYREEE (reference sequence). The CDR3 reads CASSLVPRETQYF. The CDR3 DNA follows: TGTGCCAGCAGCTTGGTCCCGAGGGAGACCCAGTACTTC.

V usage is TRBV10-2 and J usage is TRBJ2-5, with 10 bases aligning to TRBD2. Germline values: CDR1 WSHSY, CDR2 SAAADI. With V trimmed by 7 bases and J by 7 bases, 12 bases remained unmatched. CDR3 length: 15 residues. In DNA form, the CDR3 reads TGCGCCAGCACGACTAGCGGGTATGGGTCTGCGACCCAGTACTTC. This codes for CASTTSGYGSATQYF.

This clone showed up just once. V is TRBV28 and J is TRBJ2-5, with TRBD1 identical over 9 bases. V lost 6 bases, J lost 4 bases, and 6 bases stayed unmatched. Germline CDR1 is MDHEN and CDR2 is SYDVKM. The CDR3 sequence is 14 residues long. This chain's CDR3 is CASSPGQGGETQYF. The CDR3 coding sequence is TGTGCCAGCAGCCCGGGACAGGGTGGAGAGACCCAGTACTTC.

This chain connects TRBV12-1 to TRBJ1-2; TRBD1 is taken as the D call from the table, unchecked against the DNA. TRBV12-1 has pseudogene status. This CDR3 region has 13 residues. This CDR3 reads CASSSLDRDGYTF. As DNA, the CDR3 is TGTGCCAGCAGCTCTCTGGACAGGGACGGCTACACCTTC.

V and J are TRBV29-1 and TRBJ2-3, with TRBD1 identical over 8 bases. This CDR3 has 13 residues. Per the germline V gene, CDR1 is SQVTM and CDR2 is ANQGSEA. Losses at the gene ends were 7 bases for V and 0 bases for J; bases not matched to a gene: 3. The CDR3 sequence is CSADRESTDTQYF. In nucleotides, the CDR3 is TGCAGCGCGGACAGGGAGAGCACAGATACGCAGTATTTT.

The gene calls are TRBV25-1 and TRBJ1-1; 9 nucleotides line up with TRBD1. Germline V gene sequence: CDR1 MGHDK, CDR2 SYGVNS. Germline trimming cut 3 bases from V and 3 bases from J; bases unmatched to any gene: 5. CDR3 length: 15 amino acids. CDR3 region: CASSESRQGDTEAFF. DNA for the CDR3: TGTGCCAGCAGTGAGAGTCGACAGGGGGACACTGAAGCTTTCTTT.

This chain joins TRBV9 and TRBJ2-7; D is unclear. CDR1 and CDR2 (germline): SGDLS, YYNGEE. Trimming removed 0 bases from V and 2 bases from J, with 9 bases in between. The CDR3 loop spans 14 amino acids. The CDR3 nucleotides are TGTGCCAGCAGCGTAGATCCAGGCCCCTACGAGCAGTACTTC. Protein: CASSVDPGPYEQYF.

The V call is TRBV5-6, the J call TRBJ1-3, with TRBD1 as a possible D gene (5 bases). V lost 7 bases to trimming and J lost 2 bases, with 10 bases between them. Germline CDR1 is SGHDT and CDR2 is YYEEEE. The CDR3 totals 13 residues. The CDR3: CASGRDTGNTIYF. The CDR3 DNA reads as TGTGCCAGCGGCAGGGATACTGGAAACACCATATATTTT.

This chain connects TRBV2 to TRBJ2-7; 7 nucleotides line up with TRBD2. The CDR3 is 13 amino acids. Germline V gene sequence: CDR1 SNHLY, CDR2 FYNNEI. After removal of 4 bases from V and 6 bases from J, the junction contained 6 bases not matched to a gene. CDR3: CASSGEGVSEQYF. Here the CDR3 DNA reads TGTGCCAGCAGTGGGGAGGGAGTCAGCGAGCAGTACTTC.

The V gene is TRBV6-5, the J gene TRBJ2-1; 8 bases are shared with TRBD2. This CDR3 has 15 residues. The germline CDR1 and CDR2 sequences are MNHEY and SVGAGI. Germline trimming cut 4 bases from V and 9 bases from J; bases unmatched to any gene: 11. The CDR3 coding sequence is TGTGCCAGCAGTTCCGGCCTAGCGGGCCCCTCTGAGCAGTTCTTC. This codes for CASSSGLAGPSEQFF.

The chain carries TRBV4-2 and TRBJ1-5, with 12 nucleotides matching TRBD1. The CDR3 sequence is 19 residues long. Unmatched junction bases numbered 9, after V lost 1 base and J lost 2 bases. Looked up from germline, CDR1 is LGHNA and CDR2 is YNFKEQ. The CDR3 spells CASSQVNAGTGGGNQPQHF. Here the CDR3 DNA reads TGTGCCAGCAGCCAAGTAAACGCCGGGACAGGGGGCGGCAATCAGCCCCAGCATTTT.

This chain joins TRBV9 and TRBJ2-7; D is perhaps TRBD2 (5 bases). The CDR3 runs to 15 residues. In germline, CDR1 is SGDLS, CDR2 YYNGEE. Trimming took 0 bases from V and 2 from J, leaving 12 bases between them. This chain's CDR3 is CASSVAPGNAYEQYF. CDR3 sequence (DNA): TGTGCCAGCAGCGTAGCCCCGGGGAACGCCTACGAGCAGTACTTC.

The rearrangement uses TRBV5-1 and TRBJ2-5, with TRBD1 as a possible D gene (5 bases). Deletions cut 4 bases from V and 2 bases from J, with 6 bases between. Germline CDR1 reads SGHRS; CDR2 reads YFSETQ. The CDR3 consists of 12 residues. In DNA, the CDR3 is TGCGCCAGCAGCAGACAGCAAGAGACCCAGTACTTC. This codes for CASSRQQETQYF.

The sample holds a few counts of this clone. The genes are TRBV7-2 and TRBJ2-5; 9 bases align to TRBD2. The CDR3 is made up of 15 amino acids. Trimming at V came to 5 bases and at J to 5 bases, leaving 9 bases not matched to a gene. The germline gives CDR1 SGHTA, CDR2 FQGNSA. The chain's CDR3 is CASSPQRGAGETQYF. For the CDR3, the DNA is TGTGCCAGCAGCCCTCAGCGGGGGGCCGGGGAGACCCAGTACTTC.

The chain uses TRBV20-1 and TRBJ2-6; perhaps TRBD1 as D (6 bases). The CDR3 has 18 amino acids. Germline V gives CDR1 DFQATT, CDR2 SNEGSKA (reference sequence). Trimming removed 3 bases from V and 0 bases from J, with 18 bases in between. The CDR3 coding sequence is TGCAGTGCTAGTCTTGGACAGTTGGCTAACTCTGGGGCCAACGTCCTGACTTTC. It translates to CSASLGQLANSGANVLTF.